This entry lists 17 T cell receptor beta chains sequenced from one sample in a study of CD8 T cells in cerebrospinal fluid in Alzheimer's disease. Reprocessing the 10x single-cell sequencing reads, TCRdb reports a single entry for every CDR3 protein and omits DNA. The sample totals approximately 1,200 distinct CDR3 sequences; its top ten clones hold around 9.4%. The sequencing sample was made of cerebrospinal fluid. The receptors were gathered from a human donor in good health.

This clonotype is labeled large based on frequency. This rearrangement joins TRBV6-6 to TRBJ2-3. The CDR3 sequence is 14 residues long. Per germline, CDR1 MNHNY and CDR2 SVGAGI (reference sequence). CDR3 protein: CASSNRKPTDTQYF.

Its frequency marks this clonotype as medium-sized (0.01 to 0.1%). CDR3 sequence: CASSLRSGAIGETQYF. This sequence joins TRBV12-3 or TRBV12-4 and TRBJ2-5; as DNA is missing, the TRBD1 call by TCRdb cannot be tested. The CDR3 has 16 residues.

This clonotype is deemed large by its frequency. This sequence joins TRBV21-1 and TRBJ2-7; the D call from TCRdb, TRBD2, cannot be confirmed without DNA. TRBV21-1 is flagged as a pseudogene. The CDR3 is made up of 13 amino acids. The CDR3 is CASIPSGSAEQYF.

This clonotype is medium-sized (0.01 to 0.1%) by frequency. The J gene is TRBJ1-5, the V gene TRBV24-1; the D call of TRBD1 rests on TCRdb alone, since no DNA is present to check it. Germline CDR1 is KGHDR and CDR2 is SFDVKD. The length of the CDR3 is 15 residues. The CDR3 region is CATSETGVTNQPQHF.

This clonotype is identified as medium-sized from frequency. This chain's CDR3 is CAWTVSADTQYF. The chain couples TRBV30 to TRBJ2-3. The CDR3 length is 12 residues. Germline loops: CDR1 GTSNPN, CDR2 SVGIG (reference sequence).

This clonotype is medium-sized by frequency. The chain employs TRBV7-2 and TRBJ2-7; lacking DNA, the TRBD2 call made by TCRdb goes unchecked. CDR1 and CDR2 from the germline V gene are SGHTA and FQGNSA. The CDR3 is made up of 16 amino acids. The CDR3 loop reads CASSYLGGKSSGEQYF.

This clonotype is classed as medium-sized by frequency. V gene TRBV5-1 combines with J gene TRBJ2-1; no DNA is available, so the TRBD2 call from TCRdb remains unchecked. The germline gives CDR1 SGHRS, CDR2 YFSETQ. There are 15 residues in the CDR3. CDR3 region: CASSLVTSGNNEQFF. The entire variable domain, with the rest obtained from reference TRBV5-1 and TRBJ2-1, is as follows: KAGVTQTPRYLIKTRGQQVTLSCSPISGHRSVSWYQQTPGQGLQFLFEYFSETQRNKGNFPGRFSGRQFSNSRSEMNVSTLELGDSALYLCASSLVTSGNNEQFFGPGTRLTVL.

This clonotype is identified as medium-sized from frequency. V and J are TRBV19 and TRBJ2-2. Germline CDR1 LNHDA, CDR2 SQIVND (reference sequence). The CDR3 has 12 residues. The CDR3 is CASGRNTGELFF.

This clonotype is labeled medium-sized based on frequency. The V gene is TRBV19, the J gene TRBJ1-5; the D call of TRBD1 rests on TCRdb alone, since no DNA is present to check it. This CDR3 contains 15 residues. Germline CDR1 is LNHDA and CDR2 is SQIVND (reference sequence). Here the CDR3 reads CASRPRGDSNQPQHF.

In terms of frequency, this clonotype is medium-sized. The chain links TRBV19 to TRBJ2-2; the D gene TCRdb calls, TRBD2, cannot be checked with no DNA. The CDR3 has 15 residues. Germline CDR1 is LNHDA and CDR2 is SQIVND (reference sequence). The CDR3 sequence is CASSIQEGTPGELFF. The full variable domain, completed using reference TRBV19 and TRBJ2-2, is DGGITQSPKYLFRKEGQNVTLSCEQNLNHDAMYWYRQDPGQGLRLIYYSQIVNDFQKGDIAEGYSVSREKKESFPLTVTSAQKNPTAFYLCASSIQEGTPGELFFGEGSRLTVL.

By frequency, this clonotype registers medium-sized (0.01 to 0.1%). J is TRBJ2-1 and V is TRBV29-1; TCRdb indicates TRBD2, and absent DNA this call remains unverified. Germline lookup yields CDR1 SQVTM and CDR2 ANQGSEA. The CDR3 sequence is 15 residues long. The CDR3 reads CSGKGTSGRFYEQFF.

This clonotype counts as large by frequency. Here the CDR3 reads CSARAPFRGNEQFF. The V call is TRBV20-1, the J call TRBJ2-1; lacking DNA, the TRBD1 call made by TCRdb goes unchecked. The CDR3 covers 14 residues. Germline V lookup: CDR1 DFQATT, CDR2 SNEGSKA (reference sequence).

This clonotype is medium-sized (0.01 to 0.1%) by frequency. CDR3 in amino acids: CASSPGTAQETQYF. J is TRBJ2-5 and V is TRBV5-4; TCRdb's D call, TRBD1, is unchecked because there is no DNA. CDR1 and CDR2 (germline): SGHNT, YYREEE (reference sequence). This CDR3 has 14 residues.

Judged by frequency, this clonotype is medium-sized. This chain links TRBV5-1 with TRBJ1-6. CDR3 length: 13 residues. Germline V gene data show CDR1 as SGHRS and CDR2 as YFSETQ. CDR3 residues: CASSLGNNSPLHF.

The chain joins TRBV12-3 or TRBV12-4 to TRBJ1-5; without DNA, the TCRdb call of TRBD1 cannot be checked. This CDR3 contains 15 residues. The chain's CDR3 is CASSLAGGKGQPQHF.

This clonotype is identified as medium-sized from frequency. V usage is TRBV20-1 and J usage is TRBJ1-1. The germline CDR1 and CDR2 sequences are DFQATT and SNEGSKA (reference sequence). The CDR3 consists of 14 residues. CDR3 protein: CSASLHSLNTEAFF.

In terms of frequency, this clonotype is large. The gene calls are TRBV4-3 and TRBJ2-3; absent DNA, TCRdb's TRBD2 call cannot be checked. This CDR3 has 14 amino acids. Germline values: CDR1 LGHNA, CDR2 YSLEER. This CDR3 is CASSQAPSRDTQYF.